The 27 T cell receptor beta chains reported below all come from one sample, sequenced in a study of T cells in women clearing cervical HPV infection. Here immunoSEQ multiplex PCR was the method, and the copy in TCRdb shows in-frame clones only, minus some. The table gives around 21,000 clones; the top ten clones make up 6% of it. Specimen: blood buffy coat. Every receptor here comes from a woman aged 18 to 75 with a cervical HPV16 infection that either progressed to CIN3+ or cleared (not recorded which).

Here the CDR3 reads CASSLAGTDQETQYF. The sequenced part of the CDR3 DNA is TGCGCCAGCAGCTTGGCCGGGACAGATCAAGAGACC. The chain carries TRBV5-1 and TRBJ2-5, with TRBD1 matching 7 bases. The missing CDR3 end, 3 residues past where the read stops, is filled in from the germline J gene. Per the germline V gene, CDR1 is SGHRS and CDR2 is YFSETQ. The CDR3 covers 15 residues. The junction had 4 bases not matched to a gene; V was cut back by 0 bases and J by 2 bases.

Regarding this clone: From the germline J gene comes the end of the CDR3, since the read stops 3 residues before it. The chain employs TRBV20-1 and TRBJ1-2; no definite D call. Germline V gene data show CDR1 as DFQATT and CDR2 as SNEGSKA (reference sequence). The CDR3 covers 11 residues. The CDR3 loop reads CSARGNQDYTF. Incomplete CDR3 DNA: TGCAGTGCTCGGGGAAATCAGGAC.

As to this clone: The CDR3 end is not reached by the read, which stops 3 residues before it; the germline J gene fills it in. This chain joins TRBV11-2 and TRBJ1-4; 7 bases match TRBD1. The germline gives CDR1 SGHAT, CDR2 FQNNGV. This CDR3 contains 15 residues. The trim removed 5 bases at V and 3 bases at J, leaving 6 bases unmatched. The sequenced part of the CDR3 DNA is TGTGCCAGCAGCGATCGACAGGGACCTAATGAAAAA. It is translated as CASSDRQGPNEK. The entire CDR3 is CASSDRQGPNEKLFF.

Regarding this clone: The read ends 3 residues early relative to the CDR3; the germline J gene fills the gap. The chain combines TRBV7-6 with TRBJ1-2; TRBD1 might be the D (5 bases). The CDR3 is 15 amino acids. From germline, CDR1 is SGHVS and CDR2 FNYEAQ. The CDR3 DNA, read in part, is TGTGCCAGCAGACGGACTAGCGGGACTACAGATACC. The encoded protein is CASRRTSGTTDT. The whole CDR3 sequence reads CASRRTSGTTDTYTF.

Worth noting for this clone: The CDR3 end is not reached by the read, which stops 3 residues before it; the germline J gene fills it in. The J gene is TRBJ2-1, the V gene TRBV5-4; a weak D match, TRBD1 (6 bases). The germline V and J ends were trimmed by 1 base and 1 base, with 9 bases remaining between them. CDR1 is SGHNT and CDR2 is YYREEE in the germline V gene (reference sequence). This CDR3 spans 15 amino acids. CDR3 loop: CASSLRTGSYNEQFF. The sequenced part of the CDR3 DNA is TGTGCCAGCAGCTTGAGAACAGGGTCCTACAATGAG.

Incomplete CDR3 DNA: TGTGCCAGTAGAACAGACATGAACACTGAA. It codes for CASRTDMNTE. The CDR3 in full is CASRTDMNTEAFF. The genes are TRBV19 and TRBJ1-1; D is uncertain. The CDR3 end falls 3 residues outside the read, so it is completed with the germline J gene. CDR1 is LNHDA, CDR2 SQIVND, per germline (reference sequence). CDR3 length: 13 amino acids. V was pared by 6 bases and J by 0 bases, with 8 bases between.

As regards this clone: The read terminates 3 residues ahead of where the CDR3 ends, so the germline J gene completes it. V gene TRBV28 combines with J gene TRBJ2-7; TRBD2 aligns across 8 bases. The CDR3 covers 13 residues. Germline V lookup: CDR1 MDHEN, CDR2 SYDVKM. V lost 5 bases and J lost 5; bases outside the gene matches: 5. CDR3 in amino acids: CASSLTGGDEQYF. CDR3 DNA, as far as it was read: TGTGCCAGCAGTCTGACCGGGGGGGACGAG.

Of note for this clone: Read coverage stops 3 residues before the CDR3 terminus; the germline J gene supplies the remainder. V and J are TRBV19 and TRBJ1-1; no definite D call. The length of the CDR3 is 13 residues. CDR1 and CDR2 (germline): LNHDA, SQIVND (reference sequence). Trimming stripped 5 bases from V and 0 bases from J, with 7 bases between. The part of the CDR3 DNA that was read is TGTGCCAGTAGTCTTGGCATGAACACTGAA. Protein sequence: CASSLGMNTE. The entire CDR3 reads CASSLGMNTEAFF.

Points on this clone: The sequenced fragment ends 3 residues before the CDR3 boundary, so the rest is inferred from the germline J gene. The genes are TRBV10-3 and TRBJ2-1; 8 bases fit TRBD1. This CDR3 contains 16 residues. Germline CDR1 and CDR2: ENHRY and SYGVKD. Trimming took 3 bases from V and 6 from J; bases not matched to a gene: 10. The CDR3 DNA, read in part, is TGTGCCATCAGTGAAGGAGGACAGGGAAGGGTCAATGAG. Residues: CAISEGGQGRVNE. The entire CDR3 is CAISEGGQGRVNEQFF.

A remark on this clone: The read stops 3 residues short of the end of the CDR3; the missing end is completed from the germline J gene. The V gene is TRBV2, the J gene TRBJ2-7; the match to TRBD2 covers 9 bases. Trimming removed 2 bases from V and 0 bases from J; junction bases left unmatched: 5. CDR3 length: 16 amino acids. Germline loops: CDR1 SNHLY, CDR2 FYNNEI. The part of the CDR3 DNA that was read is TGTGCCAGCAGTGAATCGAGACTAGCGGTCTCCTACGAG. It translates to CASSESRLAVSYE. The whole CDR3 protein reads CASSESRLAVSYEQYF. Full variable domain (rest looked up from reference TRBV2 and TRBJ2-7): EPEVTQTPSHQVTQMGQEVILRCVPISNHLYFYWYRQILGQKVEFLVSFYNNEISEKSEIFDDQFSVERPDGSNFTLKIRSTKLEDSAMYFCASSESRLAVSYEQYFGPGTRLTVT.

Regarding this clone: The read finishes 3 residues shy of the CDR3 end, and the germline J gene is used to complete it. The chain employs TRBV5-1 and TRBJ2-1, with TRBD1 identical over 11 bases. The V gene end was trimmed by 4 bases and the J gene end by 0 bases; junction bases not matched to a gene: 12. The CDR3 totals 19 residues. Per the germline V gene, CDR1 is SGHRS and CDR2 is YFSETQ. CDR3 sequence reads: CASSMGQGGAISSYNEQFF. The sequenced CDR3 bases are TGCGCCAGCAGCATGGGACAGGGGGGAGCGATTAGCTCCTACAATGAG.

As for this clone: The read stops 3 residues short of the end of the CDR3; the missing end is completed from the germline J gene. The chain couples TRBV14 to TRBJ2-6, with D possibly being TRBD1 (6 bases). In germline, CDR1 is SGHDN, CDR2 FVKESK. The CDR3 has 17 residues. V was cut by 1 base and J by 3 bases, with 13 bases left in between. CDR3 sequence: CASSQGLQGGGANVLTF. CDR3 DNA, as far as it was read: TGTGCCAGCAGCCAAGGTCTACAGGGTGGTGGGGCCAACGTC.

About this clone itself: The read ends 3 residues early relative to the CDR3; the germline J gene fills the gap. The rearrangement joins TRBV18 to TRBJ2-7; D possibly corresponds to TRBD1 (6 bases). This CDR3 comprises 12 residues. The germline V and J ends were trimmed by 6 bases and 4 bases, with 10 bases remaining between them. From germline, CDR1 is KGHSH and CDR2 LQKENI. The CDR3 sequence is CASSFRGYEQYF. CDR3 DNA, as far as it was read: TGTGCCAGCTCCTTCAGGGGTTACGAG.

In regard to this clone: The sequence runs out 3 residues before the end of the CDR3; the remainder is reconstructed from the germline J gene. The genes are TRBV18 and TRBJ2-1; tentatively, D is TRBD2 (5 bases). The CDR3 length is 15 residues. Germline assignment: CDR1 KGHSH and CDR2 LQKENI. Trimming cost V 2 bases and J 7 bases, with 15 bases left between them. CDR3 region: CASSPRDSSGNEQFF. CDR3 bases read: TGTGCCAGCTCACCAAGGGATAGCTCGGGGAATGAG.

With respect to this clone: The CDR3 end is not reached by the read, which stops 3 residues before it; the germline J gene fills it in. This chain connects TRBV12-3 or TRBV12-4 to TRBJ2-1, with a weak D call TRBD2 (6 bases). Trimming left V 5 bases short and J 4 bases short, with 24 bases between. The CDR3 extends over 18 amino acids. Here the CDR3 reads CASSPSEAGPGFYNEQFF. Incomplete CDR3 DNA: TGTGCCAGCAGTCCCAGCGAGGCGGGGCCAGGGTTTTACAATGAG.

This CDR3 reads CASTDESAGEQYF. The part of the CDR3 DNA that was read is TGTGCCAGTACAGATGAGTCGGCGGGCGAG. V and J are TRBV19 and TRBJ2-7; maybe TRBD2 (5 bases). The read ends 3 residues before the CDR3 terminus; that terminus is restored from the germline J gene. The CDR3 runs 13 residues. Germline CDR1 LNHDA, CDR2 SQIVND (reference sequence). The germline V and J ends were trimmed by 7 bases and 6 bases, with 16 bases remaining between them.

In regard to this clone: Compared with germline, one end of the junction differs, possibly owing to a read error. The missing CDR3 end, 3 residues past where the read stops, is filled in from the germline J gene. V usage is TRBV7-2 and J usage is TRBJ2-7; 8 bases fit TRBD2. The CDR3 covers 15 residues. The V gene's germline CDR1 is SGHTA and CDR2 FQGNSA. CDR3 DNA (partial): TGTGCCAGCAGCCCGACGCGGACTAGCTCCCACGAG. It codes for CASSPTRTSSHE. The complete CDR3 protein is CASSPTRTSSHEQYF.

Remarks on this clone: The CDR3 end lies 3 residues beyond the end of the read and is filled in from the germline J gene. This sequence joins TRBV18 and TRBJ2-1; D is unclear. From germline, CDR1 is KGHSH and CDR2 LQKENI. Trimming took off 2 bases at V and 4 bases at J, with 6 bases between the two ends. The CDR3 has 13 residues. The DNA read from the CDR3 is TGTGCCAGCTCACCAAAAGCTTACAATGAG. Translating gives CASSPKAYNE. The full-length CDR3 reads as CASSPKAYNEQFF.

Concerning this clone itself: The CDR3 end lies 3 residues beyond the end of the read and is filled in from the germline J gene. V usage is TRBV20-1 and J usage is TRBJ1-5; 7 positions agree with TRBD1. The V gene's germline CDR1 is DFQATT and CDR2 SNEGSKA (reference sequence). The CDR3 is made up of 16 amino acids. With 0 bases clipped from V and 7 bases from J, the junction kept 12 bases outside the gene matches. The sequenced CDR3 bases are TGCAGTGCTAGAGATCTCGGGGCGACAGGGAACCAGCCC. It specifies CSARDLGATGNQP. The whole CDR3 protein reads CSARDLGATGNQPQHF.

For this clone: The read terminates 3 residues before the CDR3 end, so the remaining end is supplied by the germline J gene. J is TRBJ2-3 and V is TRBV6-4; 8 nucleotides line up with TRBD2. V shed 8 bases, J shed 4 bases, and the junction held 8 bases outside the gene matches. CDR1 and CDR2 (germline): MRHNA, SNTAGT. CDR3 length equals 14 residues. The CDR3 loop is CASSAGGGADTQYF. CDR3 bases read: TGTGCCAGCTCCGCGGGAGGTGGCGCAGATACG.

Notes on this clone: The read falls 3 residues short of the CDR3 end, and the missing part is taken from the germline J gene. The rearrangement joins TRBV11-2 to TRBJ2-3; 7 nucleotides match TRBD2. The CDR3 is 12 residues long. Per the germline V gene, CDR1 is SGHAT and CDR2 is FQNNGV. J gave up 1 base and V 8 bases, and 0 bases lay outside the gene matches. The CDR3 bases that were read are TGTGCCAGCGCGGGAGGCACAGATACG. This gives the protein CASAGGTDT. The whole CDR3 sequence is CASAGGTDTQYF.

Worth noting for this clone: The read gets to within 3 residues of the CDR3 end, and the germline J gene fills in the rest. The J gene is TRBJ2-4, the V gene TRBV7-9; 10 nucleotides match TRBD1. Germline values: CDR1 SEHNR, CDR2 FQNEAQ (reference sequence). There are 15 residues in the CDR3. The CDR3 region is CASSETGTGAYGQYF. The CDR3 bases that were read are TGTGCCAGCAGCGAAACCGGGACAGGGGCGTATGGT.

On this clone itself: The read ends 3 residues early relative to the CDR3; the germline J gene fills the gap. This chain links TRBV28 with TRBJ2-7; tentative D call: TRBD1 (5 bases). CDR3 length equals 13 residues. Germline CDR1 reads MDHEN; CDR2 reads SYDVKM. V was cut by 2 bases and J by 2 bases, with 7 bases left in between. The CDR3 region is CASSLGHTYEQYF. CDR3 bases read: TGTGCCAGCAGTTTAGGACATACCTACGAG.

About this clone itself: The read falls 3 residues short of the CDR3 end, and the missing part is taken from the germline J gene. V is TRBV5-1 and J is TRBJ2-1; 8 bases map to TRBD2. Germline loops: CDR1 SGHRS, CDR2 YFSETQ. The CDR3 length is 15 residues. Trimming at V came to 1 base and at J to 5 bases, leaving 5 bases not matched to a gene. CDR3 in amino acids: CASSLYGTSDNEQFF. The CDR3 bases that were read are TGCGCCAGCAGCTTGTACGGGACTAGTGACAATGAG.

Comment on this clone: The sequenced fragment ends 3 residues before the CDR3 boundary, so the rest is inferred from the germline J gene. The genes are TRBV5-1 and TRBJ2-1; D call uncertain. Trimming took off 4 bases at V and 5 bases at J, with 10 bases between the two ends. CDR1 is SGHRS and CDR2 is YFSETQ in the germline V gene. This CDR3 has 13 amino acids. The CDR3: CASSNLLDNEQFF. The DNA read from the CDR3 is TGCGCCAGCAGCAACCTACTTGACAATGAG.

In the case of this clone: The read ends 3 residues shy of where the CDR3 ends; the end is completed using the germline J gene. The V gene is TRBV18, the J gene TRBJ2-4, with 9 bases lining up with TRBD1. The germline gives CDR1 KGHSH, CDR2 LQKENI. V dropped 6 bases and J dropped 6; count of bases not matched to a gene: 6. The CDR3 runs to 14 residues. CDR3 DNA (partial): TGTGCCAGCTCCCCGGGACAGGGCGGAAACATT. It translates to CASSPGQGGNI. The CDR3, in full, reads CASSPGQGGNIQYF.

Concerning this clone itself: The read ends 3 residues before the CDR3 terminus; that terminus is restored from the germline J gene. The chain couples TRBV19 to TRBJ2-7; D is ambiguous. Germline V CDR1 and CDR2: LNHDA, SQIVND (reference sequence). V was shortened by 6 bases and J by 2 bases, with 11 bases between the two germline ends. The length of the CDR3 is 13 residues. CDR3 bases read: TGTGCCAGTAGCCCGGCGGAAGCCTACGAG. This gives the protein CASSPAEAYE. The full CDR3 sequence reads CASSPAEAYEQYF.